This T cell receptor beta chain emerged from a study of blood T cell repertoires in COVID-19. Study-level information: Specimens from acute and convalescent COVID-19 originated in the United States, Italy and Spain. T cells, B-cell-depleted T cells, or PBMCs provided the cDNA or gDNA that served as material.

In the original processing: Counts of nucleated cells, estimated from reference gene primer amplification, were obtained. The repertoire was sequenced with immunoSEQ multiplex PCR; TCRdb's copy has only in-frame clones and lacks some. V, J and clone size are taken as reported in that table, and D and trimming were inferred from the DNA itself. The sample has roughly 280,000 clones; approximately 85% are singletons. Unmatched junction bases numbered 3, after V lost 2 bases and J lost 5 bases. Germline loops: CDR1 LGHDT, CDR2 YNNKEL (reference sequence). The CDR3 spans 14 residues. V and J are TRBV3-1 (or the pseudogene TRBV3-2) and TRBJ2-5; 9 positions match TRBD2. This sequence was found in a woman aged 70-85 years with acute or convalescent COVID-19. Sequenced input: peripheral blood. The CDR3 is CASSQTSGGETQYF. The CDR3 DNA follows: TGTGCCAGCAGCCAAACCAGCGGGGGGGAGACCCAGTACTTC.